This TCR beta chain was identified in a study of shared clonotypes between healthy human individuals. Study-wide background: Donors had three CD4 naive, three CD4 memory, two CD8 naive and one CD8 memory plate apiece.

Generated by immunoSEQ multiplex PCR, the TCRdb table keeps only in-frame clones and is missing some. This repertoire shows around 2.1 million clones, nearly 97% found once; its top ten account for more than 0.1%. Trimming pared 1 base from V and 5 bases from J, leaving 29 bases between. CDR3 length equals 20 residues. From germline, CDR1 is MGHRA and CDR2 YSYEKL. The source is a man aged 18 to 30 in good health. The rearrangement uses TRBV4-1 and TRBJ1-1, with TRBD1 as a possible D gene (6 bases). The sequenced sample was naive CD4+ T cells sorted from blood. This sample's subset: CD45RA+ positively selected. CDR3 in amino acids: CASSQAPSGAGVGPRTEAFF. The CDR3 bases are TGCGCCAGCAGCCAAGCCCCCTCCGGGGCAGGGGTAGGGCCAAGGACTGAAGCTTTCTTT.